The source of this T cell receptor beta chain is a study of T cell responses to AZD1222 COVID-19 vaccine. General study points: Elevations in Spike-specific TCR breadth and depth followed administration of two AZD1222 doses. Researchers report vaccine-associated CD4 TCRs spanning spike, with dominance at 160-218 and 743-854. No repertoire was sampled before or during the peak T cell response, only after it. Most donors were white British, females outnumbered males, and clonal diversity was possibly underestimated.

Repertoires were generated with immunoSEQ multiplex PCR, while TCRdb's copy carries only in-frame clones and drops some. The sample records roughly 150,000 clones, about nine tenths being singletons. In regard to this clone: What it binds is unknown.

This receptor was identified in an adult in good health. Specimen: peripheral blood, collected on day 0 of AZD1222 vaccination.

The CDR3 DNA reads TGCGCCAGCAGTCTTCGGACAGGGCCCGGAATGAACACTGAAGCTTTCTTT. Its protein is CASSLRTGPGMNTEAFF. The genes are TRBV4-3 and TRBJ1-1; 8 bases map to TRBD1. The CDR3 is 17 residues long. V gave up 6 bases and J gave up 0 bases; unmatched junction bases: 12. CDR1 is LGHNA, CDR2 YSLEER, per germline.